The 21 T cell receptor beta chains below come from one sample, sequenced in a study of blood T cell repertoires in COVID-19. Generated by immunoSEQ multiplex PCR, the TCRdb table keeps only in-frame clones and is missing some. Of about 200,000 clones listed, roughly 90% are singletons. Sequenced: peripheral blood. All receptors derive from a man between 18 and 29 years old with active or convalescent COVID-19.

This chain connects TRBV7-9 to TRBJ1-6; no clear D. Trimming pared 4 bases from V and 8 bases from J, leaving 9 bases between. The CDR3 totals 13 residues. Germline-derived CDR1 and CDR2 are SEHNR and FQNEAQ (reference sequence). The CDR3 sequence: CASSSRMDSPLHF. The CDR3 nucleotides are TGTGCCAGCAGCTCGAGGATGGATTCACCCCTCCACTTT.

The genes are TRBV5-1 and TRBJ2-7; 9 bases are shared with TRBD1. CDR3 length equals 14 residues. Germline V lookup: CDR1 SGHRS, CDR2 YFSETQ. V was clipped by 0 bases and J by 3 bases; unmatched bases: 1. The CDR3 DNA reads TGCGCCAGCAGCTTGGGGGACAGGGTCTACGAGCAGTACTTC. Protein sequence: CASSLGDRVYEQYF.

The chain employs TRBV7-3 and TRBJ1-2, with 7 bases matching TRBD1. Germline V gives CDR1 SGHTA, CDR2 FQGTGA. V lost 0 bases to trimming and J lost 9 bases; unmatched junction nucleotides: 7. The CDR3 runs 14 residues. In nucleotides, the CDR3 is TGTGCCAGCAGCTTAACGCTATCAGGGGGTCGCTACACCTTC. Translating gives CASSLTLSGGRYTF.

The rearrangement uses TRBV4-1 and TRBJ1-1; D gene ambiguous. Trimming shortened V by 2 bases and J by 4 bases, and 11 bases separated the two germline ends. The V gene's germline CDR1 is MGHRA and CDR2 YSYEKL. The CDR3 consists of 14 residues. CDR3 region: CASSQRVAGTEAFF. The CDR3 coding sequence is TGCGCCAGCAGCCAACGTGTGGCTGGCACTGAAGCTTTCTTT.

The chain couples TRBV19 to TRBJ1-4; 9 bases are a match to TRBD1. The CDR3 runs 15 residues. Germline loops: CDR1 LNHDA, CDR2 SQIVND (reference sequence). Trimming took 5 bases from V and 7 from J; bases not matched to a gene: 8. Here the CDR3 reads CASSPRTGESEKLFF. The CDR3 region has the DNA TGTGCCAGTAGTCCCCGGACAGGGGAAAGTGAAAAACTGTTTTTT.

The chain couples TRBV27 to TRBJ2-2; TRBD1 matches 9 bases. The CDR3 loop spans 15 amino acids. The germline V gene encodes CDR1 MNHEY and CDR2 SMNVEV (reference sequence). After removal of 2 bases from V and 5 bases from J, the junction contained 3 bases not matched to a gene. CDR3 nucleotides: TGTGCCAGCAGTTTACGCGGGACAGGGACCGGGGAGCTGTTTTTT. This codes for CASSLRGTGTGELFF.

The rearrangement links TRBV4-1 to TRBJ2-1, with no clear D. V lost 0 bases, J lost 4 bases, and 10 bases lay in between. CDR3 length: 15 residues. Germline loops: CDR1 MGHRA, CDR2 YSYEKL. The CDR3 sequence: CASSQESTRYNEQFF. CDR3 in DNA: TGCGCCAGCAGCCAAGAGAGCACGAGGTACAATGAGCAGTTCTTC.

This chain connects TRBV7-8 to TRBJ2-1; TRBD2 aligns across 11 bases. Trimming removed 5 bases from V and 6 bases from J; junction bases left unmatched: 6. This CDR3 has 15 residues. Germline V gene sequence: CDR1 SGHVS, CDR2 FQNEAQ. The CDR3 bases are TGTGCCAGCAGCGTTAGCGGGAGGGCCGTCAATGAGCAGTTCTTC. Translated: CASSVSGRAVNEQFF.

This clone was counted a single time. The chain carries TRBV6-5 and TRBJ1-5; 9 nucleotides align to TRBD1. The germline V gene has CDR1 MNHEY and CDR2 SVGAGI. Trimming cost V 9 bases and J 1 base; bases outside gene matches: 7. This CDR3 has 15 amino acids. CDR3 DNA sequence: TGTGCCAGTGTCCGGGACAGGGCCAGCAATCAGCCCCAGCATTTT. Its translation is CASVRDRASNQPQHF.

This chain joins TRBV27 and TRBJ2-5, with D tentatively TRBD2 (6 bases). Trimming took off 5 bases at V and 5 bases at J, with 24 bases between the two ends. Per germline, CDR1 MNHEY and CDR2 SMNVEV (reference sequence). The CDR3 spans 17 residues. In nucleotides, the CDR3 is TGTGCCAGCAGTCGAACCTGGCCGGGACCCCGGGGGGAGACCCAGTACTTC. Protein: CASSRTWPGPRGETQYF.

The chain has TRBV14 and TRBJ1-1; D remains ambiguous. The germline V and J ends were trimmed by 4 bases and 2 bases, with 23 bases remaining between them. Germline V CDR1 and CDR2: SGHDN, FVKESK. This CDR3 comprises 18 residues. DNA of the CDR3: TGTGCCAGCAGCCCTGTTCGTCTAAACGGACTGTTTAACACTGAAGCTTTCTTT. As protein: CASSPVRLNGLFNTEAFF.

The V call is TRBV27, the J call TRBJ1-6; D gene uncertain. Germline V gene lookup returns CDR1 MNHEY and CDR2 SMNVEV (reference sequence). Trimming took off 7 bases at V and 0 bases at J, with 7 bases between the two ends. CDR3 length equals 14 residues. The DNA for the CDR3 is TGTGCCAGCAAGTGGAGCTCCTATAATTCACCCCTCCACTTT. Amino acid sequence: CASKWSSYNSPLHF.

V is TRBV6-2 or TRBV6-3 and J is TRBJ2-2; 12 bases agree with TRBD1. The CDR3 is made up of 17 amino acids. The junction had 3 bases not matched to a gene; V was cut back by 2 bases and J by 2 bases. Germline CDR1 MNHEY, CDR2 SVGEGT. In nucleotides, the CDR3 is TGTGCCAGCAGTTACCTGGGACAGGGGGCTAACACCGGGGAGCTGTTTTTT. Translating it yields CASSYLGQGANTGELFF.

The chain employs TRBV5-1 and TRBJ2-1; TRBD1 matches 8 bases. The CDR3 length is 14 residues. From germline, CDR1 is SGHRS and CDR2 YFSETQ. V lost 4 bases to trimming and J lost 8 bases; unmatched junction nucleotides: 8. The CDR3 sequence is CASSDRGRQDEQFF. CDR3 bases: TGCGCCAGCAGCGACAGGGGTCGTCAGGATGAGCAGTTCTTC.

This chain links TRBV10-3 with TRBJ1-5; the D is unclear. The CDR3 contains 13 residues. Germline V gene lookup returns CDR1 ENHRY and CDR2 SYGVKD. V gave up 6 bases and J gave up 4 bases, with 10 bases separating them. The CDR3 DNA reads as TGTGCCATCAGCAGAGACTTAAATCAGCCCCAGCATTTT. It yields the protein CAISRDLNQPQHF.

The chain recombines TRBV2 with TRBJ2-1; TRBD2 might be the D (6 bases). With 3 bases removed from V and 7 bases from J, the gap between germline ends came to 16 bases. Germline CDR1 SNHLY, CDR2 FYNNEI. This CDR3 has 15 amino acids. CDR3: CASSDRSGEGNEQFF. The CDR3 region has the DNA TGTGCCAGCAGTGACCGGTCGGGAGAAGGGAATGAGCAGTTCTTC.

The V gene is TRBV5-6, the J gene TRBJ2-2; D might be TRBD2 (5 bases). The CDR3 is 18 residues long. Trimming pared 4 bases from V and 0 bases from J, leaving 19 bases between. Germline V CDR1 and CDR2: SGHDT, YYEEEE. CDR3 in DNA: TGTGCCAGCAGCCGACGCCTGGGTGGGAGAACGAACACCGGGGAGCTGTTTTTT. Amino acids: CASSRRLGGRTNTGELFF. Full variable domain (outside the CDR3, taken from reference TRBV5-6 and TRBJ2-2): DAGVTQSPTHLIKTRGQQVTLRCSPKSGHDTVSWYQQALGQGPQFIFQYYEEEERQRGNFPDRFSGHQFPNYSSELNVNALLLGDSALYLCASSRRLGGRTNTGELFFGEGSRLTVL.

The rearrangement joins TRBV6-6 to TRBJ2-1; 10 nucleotides align to TRBD1. J was trimmed by 0 bases and V by 6 bases; bases with no gene match: 17. The germline gives CDR1 MNHNY, CDR2 SVGAGI (reference sequence). This CDR3 comprises 20 residues. CDR3 nucleotides: TGTGCCAGCAGCCACGTAAGGGACAGGGGTTTAGTTAGCTCCTACAATGAGCAGTTCTTC. The encoded protein is CASSHVRDRGLVSSYNEQFF.

The chain combines TRBV10-3 with TRBJ2-7; TRBD1 aligns across 9 bases. Trimming removed 6 bases from V and 4 bases from J; junction bases left unmatched: 7. The CDR3 extends over 14 amino acids. Looked up from germline, CDR1 is ENHRY and CDR2 is SYGVKD. The CDR3 nucleotides read TGTGCCATCAGAAGTGGGACAGGGCAGTACGAGCAGTACTTC. Residues: CAIRSGTGQYEQYF.

J is TRBJ1-5 and V is TRBV16; the match to TRBD1 covers 9 bases. The CDR3 is made up of 15 amino acids. Per the germline V gene, CDR1 is KGHSY and CDR2 is FQNENV. V shed 2 bases and J 5 bases; nucleotides not matched to a gene: 4. The CDR3 protein is CASSQTGQGYQPQHF. Written as DNA, the CDR3 is TGTGCCAGCAGCCAAACGGGACAGGGTTATCAGCCCCAGCATTTT. Full variable domain (rest looked up from reference TRBV16 and TRBJ1-5): GEEVAQTPKHLVRGEGQKAKLYCAPIKGHSYVFWYQQVLKNEFKFLISFQNENVFDETGMPKERFSAKCLPNSPCSLEIQATKLEDSAVYFCASSQTGQGYQPQHFGDGTRLSIL.

The V and J genes are TRBV6-2 or TRBV6-3 and TRBJ1-4, with a weak D call TRBD1 (5 bases). This CDR3 comprises 13 residues. Per germline, CDR1 MNHEY and CDR2 SVGEGT. Trimming removed 6 bases at V and 6 bases at J, with 11 bases between. CDR3 sequence (DNA): TGTGCCAGCAGCGGGGCGGGGGATGAAAAACTGTTTTTT. Its translation: CASSGAGDEKLFF.